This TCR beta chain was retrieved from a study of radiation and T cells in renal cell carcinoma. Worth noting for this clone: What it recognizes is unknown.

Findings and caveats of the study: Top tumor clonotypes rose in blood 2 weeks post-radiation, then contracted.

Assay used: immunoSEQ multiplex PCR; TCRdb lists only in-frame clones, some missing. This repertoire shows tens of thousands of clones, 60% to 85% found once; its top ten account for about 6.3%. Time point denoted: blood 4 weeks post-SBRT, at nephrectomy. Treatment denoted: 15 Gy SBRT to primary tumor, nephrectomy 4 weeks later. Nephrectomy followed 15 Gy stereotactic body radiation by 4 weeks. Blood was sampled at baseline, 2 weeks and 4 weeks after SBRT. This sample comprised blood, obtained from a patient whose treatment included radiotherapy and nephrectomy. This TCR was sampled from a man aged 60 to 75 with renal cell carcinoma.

CDR3 sequence (DNA): TGTGCCAGCTCACGAGGGGCAGGGGGCCACAACTCTGGAAACACCATATATTTT. This codes for CASSRGAGGHNSGNTIYF. The V and J genes are TRBV18 and TRBJ1-3; 8 bases are shared with TRBD1. CDR1 is KGHSH and CDR2 is LQKENI in the germline V gene. Trimming cost V 4 bases and J 0 bases; bases outside gene matches: 11. This CDR3 comprises 18 residues.